The rows below give T cell receptor beta chains drawn from one sample of a study of T cells in Graves' hyperthyroidism and ophthalmopathy. TCRdb redid the calling of the multiplex PCR reads with MiXCR, one entry per CDR3 protein. The sample contains about 400,000 distinct CDR3 sequences, over 13% of which appear only once. Sample: blood. These receptors all come from a man between 45 and 60 years old with Graves' ophthalmopathy. Both conserved end residues are part of each CDR3. The D gene is left open where the match is weak. Clone size is shown for a subset of rows, as once, few, many or a class of expanded clone.

NA,TRBJ2-2,NA,TRBV9,CASSIQPSPNTGELFF,TGTGCCAGCAGCATTCAGCCCTCCCCGAACACCGGGGAGCTGTTTTTT
NA,TRBJ2-7,many,TRBV20-1,CSGSTGRVYEQYF,TGCAGTGGCAGCACAGGGAGAGTCTACGAGCAGTACTTC
NA,TRBJ2-1,many,TRBV30,CAWSPLAGDFNEQFF,TGTGCCTGGAGTCCACTAGCCGGAGACTTCAATGAGCAGTTCTTC
NA,TRBJ1-1,many,TRBV12-3/TRBV12-4,CASSLGGGNTEAFF,TGTGCCAGCAGTTTAGGAGGGGGGAACACTGAAGCTTTCTTT
TRBD1,TRBJ1-6,many,TRBV2,CASRTGVNSPLHF,TGTGCCAGCAGGACAGGGGTAAATTCACCCCTCCACTTT
NA,TRBJ1-4,many,TRBV5-5,CASSFFGDEKLFF,TGTGCCAGCAGCTTTTTTGGGGATGAAAAACTGTTTTTT
TRBD2,TRBJ2-1,many,TRBV5-1,CASSLLAEAGNEQFF,TGCGCCAGCAGCTTGCTAGCGGAAGCGGGGAATGAGCAGTTCTTC
TRBD2,TRBJ2-1,once,TRBV27,CASSSPGPGLAYYEQFF,TGTGCCAGCAGTTCACCAGGACCGGGACTAGCGTACTATGAGCAGTTCTTC
TRBD1,TRBJ1-4,many,TRBV27,CASSATGKDNEKLFF,TGTGCCAGCAGTGCGACAGGGAAGGATAATGAAAAACTGTTTTTT
NA,TRBJ2-5,many,TRBV20-1,CSARDRTGETQYF,TGCAGTGCTAGAGATCGGACCGGGGAGACCCAGTACTTC
NA,TRBJ2-1,many,TRBV2,CASALLGGSYNEQFF,TGTGCCAGCGCCCTATTAGGGGGCTCCTACAATGAGCAGTTCTTC
TRBD2,TRBJ2-5,NA,TRBV7-2,CASSARRLAGGETQYF,TGTGCCAGCAGCGCAAGACGACTAGCGGGGGGGGAGACCCAGTACTTC
TRBD1,TRBJ1-2,few,TRBV19,CASSETGEGGYTF,TGTGCCAGTAGTGAAACAGGGGAAGGTGGCTACACCTTC
NA,TRBJ1-2,few,TRBV12-3/TRBV12-4,CAIREGANYGYTF,TGTGCCATTCGAGAGGGGGCTAACTATGGCTACACCTTC
NA,TRBJ1-3,many,TRBV2,CASSDSDLYTGNTIYF,TGTGCCAGCAGTGACTCTGACCTTTACACTGGAAACACCATATATTTT
NA,TRBJ2-4,many,TRBV24-1,CATSERDKPGNIQYF,TGTGCCACCAGTGAACGGGACAAACCGGGGAACATTCAGTACTTC
NA,TRBJ2-6,few,TRBV11-2,CASSQKSGANVLTF,TGTGCCAGCAGCCAGAAATCTGGGGCCAACGTCCTGACTTTC
NA,TRBJ1-6,NA,TRBV14,CASSLAGPLHF,TGTGCCAGCAGCCTAGCTGGACCCCTCCACTTT
NA,TRBJ2-3,NA,TRBV6-2/TRBV6-3,CASRRGASTDTQYF,TGTGCCAGCAGACGGGGTGCTAGCACAGATACGCAGTATTTT
TRBD2,TRBJ2-2,NA,TRBV30,CAWISLAGGPSGTGELVF,TGTGCCTGGATTTCTCTAGCGGGAGGGCCCTCAGGCACCGGGGAGCTGGTTTTT
NA,TRBJ2-7,many,TRBV27,CAVGLYEQYF,TGTGCCGTCGGCCTTTACGAGCAGTACTTC
NA,TRBJ2-1,many,TRBV28,CASSLGLTNEQFF,TGTGCCAGCAGTTTGGGACTTACCAATGAGCAGTTCTTC
NA,TRBJ1-5,many,TRBV20-1,CSATTDKLEPQHF,TGCAGTGCTACTACAGATAAGTTAGAGCCCCAGCATTTT
NA,TRBJ1-2,many,TRBV5-1,CASRPIDSPNYGYTF,TGCGCCAGCAGACCTATCGACAGCCCTAACTATGGCTACACCTTC
NA,TRBJ2-7,few,TRBV5-1,CASSLNDGDYEQYF,TGCGCCAGCAGCTTGAATGACGGAGACTACGAGCAGTACTTC
TRBD2,TRBJ2-1,many,TRBV10-3,CAIRSGRAGVNNEQFF,TGTGCCATCAGGTCGGGGCGGGCGGGAGTAAACAATGAGCAGTTCTTC
TRBD1,TRBJ1-1,NA,TRBV6-1,CASTLDRGTEAFF,TGTGCCAGCACTCTTGACAGGGGCACTGAAGCTTTCTTT
NA,TRBJ2-7,few,TRBV10-3,CAISVRDGSYEQYF,TGTGCCATCAGCGTCCGGGACGGATCCTACGAGCAGTACTTC
TRBD1,TRBJ1-4,few,TRBV9,CASSVQPGQYEKLFF,TGTGCCAGCAGCGTCCAACCGGGACAGTATGAAAAACTGTTTTTT
TRBD2,TRBJ2-2,many,TRBV6-6,CASSYRKAGERTGELFF,TGTGCCAGCAGTTACCGTAAAGCGGGAGAAAGGACCGGGGAGCTGTTTTTT
TRBD2,TRBJ2-1,few,TRBV14,CASSLTSGSTNEQFF,TGTGCCAGCAGCCTAACTAGCGGGAGTACAAATGAGCAGTTCTTC
NA,TRBJ2-3,many,TRBV7-2,CASRVATDTQYF,TGTGCCAGCAGGGTAGCGACAGATACGCAGTATTTT
TRBD2,TRBJ2-3,many,TRBV11-3,CASSLDSGRADTQYF,TGTGCCAGCAGCTTAGACAGCGGGAGGGCAGATACGCAGTATTTT
NA,TRBJ1-2,many,TRBV5-6,CASSVGRTYGYTF,TGTGCCAGCAGCGTCGGGAGGACTTATGGCTACACCTTC
TRBD2,TRBJ2-7,many,TRBV5-1,CASSLREGLRNEQYF,TGCGCCAGCAGCTTACGGGAGGGCCTGAGGAACGAGCAGTACTTC
TRBD1,TRBJ1-2,many,TRBV12-3/TRBV12-4,CASSLGRDRGQANYGYTF,TGTGCCAGCAGTTTAGGTCGGGACAGGGGACAGGCTAACTATGGCTACACCTTC
TRBD1,TRBJ2-5,many,TRBV29-1,CSVAWDRVMDQYF,TGCAGCGTTGCGTGGGACAGGGTGATGGACCAGTACTTC